This T cell receptor (beta chain) was retrieved from a study of monozygotic twins with inflammatory bowel disease (dated 2019 in TCRdb). Regarding the complete study: The full study comprised around 28 monozygotic twin pairs: nine German pairs (four IBD-concordant, five IBD-discordant) and 19 IBD-discordant Danish pairs. Each individual had, on average, about 151 000 unique TCRalpha sequences and 181 000 unique TCRbeta sequences available for analysis. Disease-associated traits were sought mainly through comparisons between IBD patients and their genetically identical healthy co-twins within discordant pairs.

Comments on this clonotype: Its antigen is not yet known.

Preparation of the library involved 5' RACE. Preparation of each TCR library used around 3,500 ng of total RNA. For each sample, cDNA was synthesized in eight separate reactions using SMARTScribe reverse transcriptase. During cDNA synthesis, template switching introduced unique molecular identifiers that contained a 6-nucleotide sample barcode. Two nested PCRs of around 16 and 10 cycles amplified the TCRalpha and TCRbeta cDNA, and bead purification followed each PCR. Before amplification, the cDNA was both treated with uracil DNA-glycosylase and purified with the QIAquick PCR purification kit. The second PCR added Illumina TruSeq-compatible adapters along with sample-specific barcodes. TapeStation and Qubit were used to check library quality and concentration, and about 4.5 ng of each library was pooled. The pooled libraries were sequenced with 2 x 100 bp reads and custom sequencing primers on an Illumina HiSeq2500 single-index Rapid Run. In the source study's methods: MiGEC version 1.2.6 was used for UMI-based consensus assembly to correct PCR and sequencing errors. V(D)J alignment, clonotype assembly and CDR3 extraction were performed with MiXCR version 2.1.1. Gene usage, clonotype sharing and MAIT/NKT TCR abundance were normalised by analysing the top 1000, 10 000 and 20 000 clonotypes per sample. After downsampling to 27 000 UMIs, diversity was calculated as the inverse Simpson index using the vegan R package. Paired Mann-Whitney U tests on discordant twin pairs were used, with Benjamini-Hochberg multiple-testing correction. The reads went through TCRdb reprocessing, and each CDR3 protein sequence gets one entry with no DNA. These V and J calls derive from TCRdb rather than the authors' analysis. The sample's clone listing holds under 200,000 distinct CDR3 sequences. Jointly, the top ten make up roughly 3% of the sample.

From each donor, an approximately 2.5 ml peripheral blood sample was collected into PAXgene tubes and stored at -80 degrees C. Total RNA was isolated from whole blood with the PAXgene blood miRNA kit on an automated QIAcube, without T cell sorting. Peripheral blood from monozygotic twin pairs concordant or discordant for inflammatory bowel disease was subjected to deep TCRalpha and TCRbeta repertoire profiling with unique molecular barcoding. Smoking habits were recorded for all twin pairs, and each individual was classified as a current, former or never smoker. There are 15 amino acids in the CDR3, from cysteine to phenylalanine inclusive. Nucleotide data are not available. CDR1 and CDR2 are drawn from the germline V gene (reference sequence): SEHNR, FQNEAQ. The full study reports these points: Compared with healthy twins, IBD patients had fewer clonotypes in common with other individuals, a difference most pronounced in patients showing signs of disease activity. Repertoire similarity did not differ between concordant and discordant twins, possibly due to limited statistical power. IBD patients had lower TCRbeta repertoire diversity, measured by the inverse Simpson index, than their healthy co-twins. Differing immunosuppressive treatments among patients may have added background noise and inter-individual variability to the repertoires. The analysis was unable to tell different T cell subtypes apart. No single strong signal or clonotype linked to IBD turned up in the results, so the idea that one exists was not supported.

The TCR originated in a human donor with ulcerative colitis or Crohn's disease, or a healthy co-twin of an affected twin (not recorded which). Sequencing was carried out using blood. The rearrangement combines TRBV7-9 with TRBJ1-2; with no DNA, the TCRdb D assignment of TRBD1 cannot be verified. The CDR3 corresponds to CASSLLSGTGYGYTF.